The present T cell receptor (beta chain) was sequenced within a study of blood T cell repertoires in COVID-19. Turning to the study itself: The analysed material was cDNA or gDNA that came from T cells, B-cell-depleted T cells, or PBMCs.

The CDR3 totals 13 residues. Germline CDR1 is LNHDA and CDR2 is SQIVND (reference sequence). The V end lost 6 bases, the J end lost 5 bases, and 12 bases lay between the germline ends. Assay: immunoSEQ multiplex PCR; the TCRdb copy retains only in-frame clones and omits some. This table holds more than 70,000 clones, about 86% found once. The chain joins TRBV19 to TRBJ2-3; D is possibly TRBD2 (5 bases). The sequence was obtained from a woman of 80 years or more with acute or convalescent COVID-19. What was sequenced was peripheral blood. CDR3 sequence reads: CASRLAWVDTQYF. CDR3 DNA: TGTGCCAGTAGGCTAGCTTGGGTAGATACGCAGTATTTT.